The clone carrying this T cell receptor beta chain was seen just once. TCRdb re-called the reads through MiXCR, storing one row per CDR3 protein. Counted here are hundreds of thousands of distinct CDR3 sequences, about 24% occurring once; the ten biggest clones make up 6.5% to 10%. These data originate in a study of T cell repertoires in cytomegalovirus infection. In the study overall: Public TCR beta signature analysis indicated the presence of both CMV infection and matching HLA type.

The V segment lost 5 bases and the J segment 2 bases; nucleotides outside the gene matches: 6. CDR3 length: 14 residues. Germline V CDR1 and CDR2: SEHNR, FQNEAQ (reference sequence). V usage is TRBV7-9 and J usage is TRBJ2-7, with TRBD1 identical over 7 bases. Sequences were obtained from CD8+ T cells from PBMCs. This receptor was identified in a human donor in good health (CMV status not recorded). Some clones in this sample may be carry-over from other donors' samples. The CDR3 sequence is CASSPPQGAYEQYF. The DNA for the CDR3 is TGTGCCAGCAGCCCCCCCCAGGGGGCCTACGAGCAGTACTTC.